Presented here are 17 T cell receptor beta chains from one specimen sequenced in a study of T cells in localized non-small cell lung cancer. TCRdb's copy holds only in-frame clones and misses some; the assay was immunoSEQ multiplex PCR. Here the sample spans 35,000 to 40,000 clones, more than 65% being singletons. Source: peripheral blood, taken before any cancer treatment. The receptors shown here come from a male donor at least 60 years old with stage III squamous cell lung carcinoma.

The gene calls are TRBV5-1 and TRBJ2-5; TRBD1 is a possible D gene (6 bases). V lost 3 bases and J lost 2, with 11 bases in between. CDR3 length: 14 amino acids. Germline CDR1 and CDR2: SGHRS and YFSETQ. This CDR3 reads CASSSGQIQETQYF. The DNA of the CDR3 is TGCGCCAGCAGCTCGGGACAAATTCAAGAGACCCAGTACTTC. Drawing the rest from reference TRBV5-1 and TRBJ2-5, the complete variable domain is KAGVTQTPRYLIKTRGQQVTLSCSPISGHRSVSWYQQTPGQGLQFLFEYFSETQRNKGNFPGRFSGRQFSNSRSEMNVSTLELGDSALYLCASSSGQIQETQYFGPGTRLLVL.

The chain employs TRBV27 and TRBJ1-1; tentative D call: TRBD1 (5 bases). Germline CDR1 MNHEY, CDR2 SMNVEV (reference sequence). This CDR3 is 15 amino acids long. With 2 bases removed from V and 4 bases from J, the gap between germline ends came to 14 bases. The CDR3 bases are TGTGCCAGCAGTTTAAGGGACTTAAGTGGCACTGAAGCTTTCTTT. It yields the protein CASSLRDLSGTEAFF.

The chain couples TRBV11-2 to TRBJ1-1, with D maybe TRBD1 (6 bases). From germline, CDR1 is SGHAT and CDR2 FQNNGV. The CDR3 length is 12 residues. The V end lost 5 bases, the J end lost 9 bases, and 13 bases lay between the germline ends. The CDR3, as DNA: TGTGCCAGCAGCAAAGGGGGTTACCAAGCTTTCTTT. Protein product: CASSKGGYQAFF.

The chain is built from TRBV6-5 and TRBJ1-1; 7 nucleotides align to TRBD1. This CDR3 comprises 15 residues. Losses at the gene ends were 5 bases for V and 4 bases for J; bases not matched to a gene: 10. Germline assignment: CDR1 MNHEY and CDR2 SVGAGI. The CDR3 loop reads CASSPYETGSTEAFF. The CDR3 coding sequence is TGTGCCAGCAGTCCCTATGAGACAGGGAGCACTGAAGCTTTCTTT.

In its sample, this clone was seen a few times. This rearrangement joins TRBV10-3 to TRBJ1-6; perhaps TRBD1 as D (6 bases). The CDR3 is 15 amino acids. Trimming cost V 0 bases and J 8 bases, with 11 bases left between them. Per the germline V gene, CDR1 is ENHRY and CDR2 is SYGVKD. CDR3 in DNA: TGTGCCATCAGTGAGTCTGGGGGCAACGATTCACCCCTCCACTTT. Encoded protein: CAISESGGNDSPLHF.

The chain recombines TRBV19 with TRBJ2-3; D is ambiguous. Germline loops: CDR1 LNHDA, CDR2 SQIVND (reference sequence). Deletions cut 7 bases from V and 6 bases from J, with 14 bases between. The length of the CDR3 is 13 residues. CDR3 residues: CASTATFSDTQYF. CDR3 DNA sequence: TGTGCCAGTACGGCGACGTTCAGCGATACGCAGTATTTT.

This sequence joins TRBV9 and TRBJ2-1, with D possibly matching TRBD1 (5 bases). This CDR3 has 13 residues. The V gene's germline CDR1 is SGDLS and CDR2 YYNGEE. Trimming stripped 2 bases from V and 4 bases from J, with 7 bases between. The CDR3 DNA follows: TGTGCCAGCAGCGTTTCAGGGTACAATGAGCAGTTCTTC. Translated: CASSVSGYNEQFF.

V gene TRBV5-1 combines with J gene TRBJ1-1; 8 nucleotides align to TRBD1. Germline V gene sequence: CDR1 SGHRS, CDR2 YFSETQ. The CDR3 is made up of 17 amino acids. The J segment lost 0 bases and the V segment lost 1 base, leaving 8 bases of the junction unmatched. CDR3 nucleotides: TGCGCCAGCAGCTTGACCGGGACAGGCCTTGTGAACACTGAAGCTTTCTTT. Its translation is CASSLTGTGLVNTEAFF.

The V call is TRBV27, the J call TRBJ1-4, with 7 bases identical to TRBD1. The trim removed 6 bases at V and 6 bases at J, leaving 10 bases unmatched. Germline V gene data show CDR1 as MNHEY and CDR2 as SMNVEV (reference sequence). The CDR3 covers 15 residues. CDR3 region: CASRPHRGGDEKLFF. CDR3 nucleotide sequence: TGTGCCAGCAGGCCCCACAGGGGAGGGGATGAAAAACTGTTTTTT.

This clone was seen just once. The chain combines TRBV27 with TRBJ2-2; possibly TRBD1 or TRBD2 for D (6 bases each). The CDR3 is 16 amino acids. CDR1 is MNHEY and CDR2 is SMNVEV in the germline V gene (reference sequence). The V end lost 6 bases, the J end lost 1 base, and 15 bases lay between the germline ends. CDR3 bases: TGTGCCAGCAGCTCGGGGGCTAGGGGGAACACCGGGGAGCTGTTTTTT. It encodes CASSSGARGNTGELFF.

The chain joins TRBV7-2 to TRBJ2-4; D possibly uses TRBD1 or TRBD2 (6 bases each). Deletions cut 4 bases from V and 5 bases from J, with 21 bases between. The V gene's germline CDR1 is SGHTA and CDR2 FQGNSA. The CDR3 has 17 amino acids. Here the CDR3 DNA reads TGTGCCAGCAGCTCCACGGGGGCGGTCTCAGTGCAAAACATTCAGTACTTC. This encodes CASSSTGAVSVQNIQYF.

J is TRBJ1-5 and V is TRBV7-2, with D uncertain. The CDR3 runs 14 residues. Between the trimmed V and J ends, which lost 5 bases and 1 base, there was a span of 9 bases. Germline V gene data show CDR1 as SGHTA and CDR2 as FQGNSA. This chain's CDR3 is CASSPLGSNQPQHF. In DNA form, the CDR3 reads TGTGCCAGCAGCCCCTTGGGGAGCAATCAGCCCCAGCATTTT.

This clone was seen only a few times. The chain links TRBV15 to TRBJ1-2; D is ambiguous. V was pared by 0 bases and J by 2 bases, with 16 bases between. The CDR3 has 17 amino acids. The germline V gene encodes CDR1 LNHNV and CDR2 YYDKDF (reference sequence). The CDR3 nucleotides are TGTGCCACCAGCAGAGATAGGGAAGGCCCGGCCAACTATGGCTACACCTTC. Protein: CATSRDREGPANYGYTF.

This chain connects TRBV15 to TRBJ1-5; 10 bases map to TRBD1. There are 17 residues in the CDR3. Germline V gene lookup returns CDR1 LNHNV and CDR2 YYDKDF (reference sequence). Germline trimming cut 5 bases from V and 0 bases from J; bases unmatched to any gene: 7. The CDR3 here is CATSLWTGGYSNQPQHF. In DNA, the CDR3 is TGTGCCACCAGCCTTTGGACAGGGGGATATAGCAATCAGCCCCAGCATTTT. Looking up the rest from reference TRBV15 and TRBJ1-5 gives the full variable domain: DAMVIQNPRYQVTQFGKPVTLSCSQTLNHNVMYWYQQKSSQAPKLLFHYYDKDFNNEADTPDNFQSRRPNTSFCFLDIRSPGLGDTAMYLCATSLWTGGYSNQPQHFGDGTRLSIL.

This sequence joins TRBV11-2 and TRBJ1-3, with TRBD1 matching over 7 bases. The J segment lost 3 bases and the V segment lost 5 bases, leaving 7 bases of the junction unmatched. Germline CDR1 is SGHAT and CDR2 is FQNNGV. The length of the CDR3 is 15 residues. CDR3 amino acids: CASSPLPGGGNTIYF. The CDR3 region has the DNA TGTGCCAGCAGCCCTCTCCCAGGGGGTGGAAACACCATATATTTT.

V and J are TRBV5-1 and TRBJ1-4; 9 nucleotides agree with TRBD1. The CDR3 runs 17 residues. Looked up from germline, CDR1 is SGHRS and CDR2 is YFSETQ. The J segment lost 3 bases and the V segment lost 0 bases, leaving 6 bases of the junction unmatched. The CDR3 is CASSLGDRVGSNEKLFF. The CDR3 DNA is TGCGCCAGCAGCTTGGGGGACAGGGTTGGATCTAATGAAAAACTGTTTTTT. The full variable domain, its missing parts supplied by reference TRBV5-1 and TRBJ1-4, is KAGVTQTPRYLIKTRGQQVTLSCSPISGHRSVSWYQQTPGQGLQFLFEYFSETQRNKGNFPGRFSGRQFSNSRSEMNVSTLELGDSALYLCASSLGDRVGSNEKLFFGSGTQLSVL.

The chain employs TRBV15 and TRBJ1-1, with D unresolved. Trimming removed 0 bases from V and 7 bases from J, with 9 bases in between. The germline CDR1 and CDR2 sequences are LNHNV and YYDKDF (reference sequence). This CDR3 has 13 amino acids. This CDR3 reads CATSRDGWFEAFF. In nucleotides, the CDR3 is TGTGCCACCAGCAGAGATGGTTGGTTTGAAGCTTTCTTT.